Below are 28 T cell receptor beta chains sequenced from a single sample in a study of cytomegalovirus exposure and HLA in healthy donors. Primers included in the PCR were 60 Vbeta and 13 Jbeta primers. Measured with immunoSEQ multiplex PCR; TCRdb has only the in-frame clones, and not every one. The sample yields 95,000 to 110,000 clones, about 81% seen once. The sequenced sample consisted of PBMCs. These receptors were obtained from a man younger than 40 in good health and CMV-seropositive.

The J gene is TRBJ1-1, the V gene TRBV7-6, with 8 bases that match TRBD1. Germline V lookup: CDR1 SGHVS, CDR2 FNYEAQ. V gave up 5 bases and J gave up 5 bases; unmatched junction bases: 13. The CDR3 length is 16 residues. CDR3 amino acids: CASSDRGRLLGTEAFF. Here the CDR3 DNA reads TGTGCCAGCAGCGACAGGGGCCGCCTTCTGGGGACTGAAGCTTTCTTT.

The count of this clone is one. CDR3 in amino acids: CASSLVVTDTQYF. DNA of the CDR3: TGTGCCAGCAGCTTAGTCGTCACAGATACGCAGTATTTT. The chain couples TRBV7-2 to TRBJ2-3; D is ambiguous. Per the germline V gene, CDR1 is SGHTA and CDR2 is FQGNSA. This CDR3 is 13 amino acids long. Trimming shortened V by 1 base and J by 2 bases, and 4 bases separated the two germline ends. The variable domain in full, completed from reference TRBV7-2 and TRBJ2-3, reads GAGVSQSPSNKVTEKGKDVELRCDPISGHTALYWYRQSLGQGLEFLIYFQGNSAPDKSGLPSDRFSAERTGGSVSTLTIQRTQQEDSAVYLCASSLVVTDTQYFGPGTRLTVL.

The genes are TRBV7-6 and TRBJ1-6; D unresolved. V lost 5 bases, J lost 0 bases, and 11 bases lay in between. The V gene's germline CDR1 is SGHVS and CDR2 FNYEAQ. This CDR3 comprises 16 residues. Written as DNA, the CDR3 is TGTGCCAGCAGCGTAAGCCGGGTCTCCTATAATTCACCCCTCCACTTT. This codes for CASSVSRVSYNSPLHF. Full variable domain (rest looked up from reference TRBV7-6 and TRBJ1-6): GAGVSQSPRYKVTKRGQDVALRCDPISGHVSLYWYRQALGQGPEFLTYFNYEAQQDKSGLPNDRFSAERPEGSISTLTIQRTEQRDSAMYRCASSVSRVSYNSPLHFGNGTRLTVT.

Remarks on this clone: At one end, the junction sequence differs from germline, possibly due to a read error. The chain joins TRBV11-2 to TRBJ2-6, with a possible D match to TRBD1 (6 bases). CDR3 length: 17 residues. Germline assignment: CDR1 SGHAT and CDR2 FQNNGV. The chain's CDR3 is CASSRPGQQSGANGLTF. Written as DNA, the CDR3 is TGTGCCAGCAGCCGTCCGGGACAACAATCTGGGGCCAACGGCCTGACTTTC.

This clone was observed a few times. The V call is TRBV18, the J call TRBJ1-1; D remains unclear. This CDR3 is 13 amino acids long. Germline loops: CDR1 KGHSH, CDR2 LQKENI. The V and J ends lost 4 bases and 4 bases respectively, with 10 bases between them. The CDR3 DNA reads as TGTGCCAGCTCACGCGACCGACTCACTGAAGCTTTCTTT. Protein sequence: CASSRDRLTEAFF.

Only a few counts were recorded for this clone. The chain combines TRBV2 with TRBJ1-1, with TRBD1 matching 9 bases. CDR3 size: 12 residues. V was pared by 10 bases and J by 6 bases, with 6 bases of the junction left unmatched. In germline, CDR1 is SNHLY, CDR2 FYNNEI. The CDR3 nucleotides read TGTGCCACCCAAACAGGGGGCCCTGAAGCTTTCTTT. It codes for CATQTGGPEAFF.

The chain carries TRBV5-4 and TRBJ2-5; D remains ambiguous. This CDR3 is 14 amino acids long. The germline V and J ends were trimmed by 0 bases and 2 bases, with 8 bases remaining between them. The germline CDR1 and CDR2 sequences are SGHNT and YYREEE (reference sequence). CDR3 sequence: CASSLARSQETQYF. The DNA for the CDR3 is TGTGCCAGCAGCTTGGCTCGGAGTCAAGAGACCCAGTACTTC.

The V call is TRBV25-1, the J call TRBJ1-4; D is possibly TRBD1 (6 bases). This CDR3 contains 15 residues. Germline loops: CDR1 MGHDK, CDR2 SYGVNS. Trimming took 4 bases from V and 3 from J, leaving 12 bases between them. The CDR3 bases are TGTGCCAGCAGTGCGGACAGCCAACCTAATGAAAAACTGTTTTTT. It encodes CASSADSQPNEKLFF.

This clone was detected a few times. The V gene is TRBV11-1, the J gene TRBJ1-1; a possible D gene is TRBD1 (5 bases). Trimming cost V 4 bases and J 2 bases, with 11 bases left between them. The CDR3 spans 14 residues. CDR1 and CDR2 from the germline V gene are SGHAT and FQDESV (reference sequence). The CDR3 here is CASSYRQSNTEAFF. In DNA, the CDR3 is TGTGCCAGCAGCTACCGACAGAGTAACACTGAAGCTTTCTTT.

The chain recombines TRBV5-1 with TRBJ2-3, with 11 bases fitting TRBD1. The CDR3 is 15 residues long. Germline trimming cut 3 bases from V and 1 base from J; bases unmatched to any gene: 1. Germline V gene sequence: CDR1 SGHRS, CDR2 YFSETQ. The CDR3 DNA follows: TGCGCCAGCAGCTGGGGACAGGGGGGCACAGATACGCAGTATTTT. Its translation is CASSWGQGGTDTQYF.

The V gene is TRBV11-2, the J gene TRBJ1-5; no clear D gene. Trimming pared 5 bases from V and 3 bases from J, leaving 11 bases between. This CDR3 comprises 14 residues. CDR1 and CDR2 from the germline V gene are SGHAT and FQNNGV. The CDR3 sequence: CASSVRRLNQPQHF. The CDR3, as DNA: TGTGCCAGCAGCGTCAGGAGGCTCAATCAGCCCCAGCATTTT. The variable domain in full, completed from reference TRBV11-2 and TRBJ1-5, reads EAGVAQSPRYKIIEKRQSVAFWCNPISGHATLYWYQQILGQGPKLLIQFQNNGVVDDSQLPKDRFSAERLKGVDSTLKIQPAKLEDSAVYLCASSVRRLNQPQHFGDGTRLSIL.

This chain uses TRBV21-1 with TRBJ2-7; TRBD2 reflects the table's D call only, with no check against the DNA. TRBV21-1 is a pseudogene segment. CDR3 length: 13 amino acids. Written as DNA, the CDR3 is TGTGCCAGCAGCAAAGTGGTAGCGGGGAAAACCCACTTC. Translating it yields CASSKVVAGKTHF.

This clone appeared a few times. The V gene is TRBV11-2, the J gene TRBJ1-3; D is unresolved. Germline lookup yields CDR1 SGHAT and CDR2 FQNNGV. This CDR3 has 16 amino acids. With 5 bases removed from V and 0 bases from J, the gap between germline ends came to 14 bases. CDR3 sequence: CASSALQRGSGNTIYF. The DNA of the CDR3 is TGTGCCAGCAGCGCCCTGCAGCGCGGCTCTGGAAACACCATATATTTT.

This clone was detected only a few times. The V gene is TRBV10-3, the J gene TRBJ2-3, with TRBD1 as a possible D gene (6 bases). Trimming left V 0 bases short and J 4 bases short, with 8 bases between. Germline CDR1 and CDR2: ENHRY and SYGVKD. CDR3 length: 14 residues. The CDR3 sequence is CAISESKGADTQYF. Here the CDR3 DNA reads TGTGCCATCAGTGAGTCTAAGGGGGCAGATACGCAGTATTTT.

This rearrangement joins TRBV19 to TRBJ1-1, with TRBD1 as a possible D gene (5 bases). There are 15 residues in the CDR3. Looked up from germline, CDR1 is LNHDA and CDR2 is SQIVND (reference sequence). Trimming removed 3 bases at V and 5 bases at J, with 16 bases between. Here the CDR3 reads CASSISPRAGTEAFF. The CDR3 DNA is TGTGCCAGTAGTATCTCCCCCAGGGCGGGAACTGAAGCTTTCTTT. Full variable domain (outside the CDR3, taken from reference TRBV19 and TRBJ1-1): DGGITQSPKYLFRKEGQNVTLSCEQNLNHDAMYWYRQDPGQGLRLIYYSQIVNDFQKGDIAEGYSVSREKKESFPLTVTSAQKNPTAFYLCASSISPRAGTEAFFGQGTRLTVV.

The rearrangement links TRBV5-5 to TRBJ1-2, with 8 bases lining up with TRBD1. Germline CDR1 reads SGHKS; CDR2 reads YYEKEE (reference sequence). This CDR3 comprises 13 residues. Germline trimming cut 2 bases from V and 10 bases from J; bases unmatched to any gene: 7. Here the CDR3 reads CASSFTGQGDYTF. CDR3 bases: TGTGCCAGCAGCTTCACCGGACAGGGTGACTACACCTTC.

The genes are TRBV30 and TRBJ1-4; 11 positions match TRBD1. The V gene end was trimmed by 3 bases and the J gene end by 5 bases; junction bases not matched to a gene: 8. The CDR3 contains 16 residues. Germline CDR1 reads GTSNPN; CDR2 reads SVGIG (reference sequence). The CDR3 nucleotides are TGTGCCTGGAGACAGGACAGGGGGCTGTTGAATGAAAAACTGTTTTTT. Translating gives CAWRQDRGLLNEKLFF.

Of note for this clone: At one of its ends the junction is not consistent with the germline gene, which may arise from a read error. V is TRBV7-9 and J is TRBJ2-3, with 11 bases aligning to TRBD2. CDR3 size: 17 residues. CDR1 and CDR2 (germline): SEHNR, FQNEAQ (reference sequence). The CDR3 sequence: CSSSPVRGLAGTDTQYF. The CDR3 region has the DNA TGTTCCAGCAGCCCAGTTAGGGGACTAGCGGGCACAGATACGCAGTATTTT.

CDR3 amino acids: CASSQEEGQGFTGYTF. DNA of the CDR3: TGTGCCAGCAGCCAAGAAGAGGGACAGGGATTTACTGGCTACACCTTC. The rearrangement uses TRBV4-2 and TRBJ1-2; 9 bases are a match to TRBD1. CDR1 is LGHNA, CDR2 YNFKEQ, per germline. CDR3 size: 16 residues. Trimming cost V 0 bases and J 7 bases; bases outside gene matches: 9.

CDR3 sequence: CASSLGQGARYEQYF. As DNA, the CDR3 is TGTGCCAGCAGCTTGGGGCAGGGGGCCAGATACGAGCAGTACTTC. V is TRBV11-3 and J is TRBJ2-5, with 8 bases matching TRBD1. TRBJ2-7 matches the DNA end more closely, so the J call is doubtful. The CDR3 has 15 amino acids. Germline assignment: CDR1 SGHNT and CDR2 YENEEA.

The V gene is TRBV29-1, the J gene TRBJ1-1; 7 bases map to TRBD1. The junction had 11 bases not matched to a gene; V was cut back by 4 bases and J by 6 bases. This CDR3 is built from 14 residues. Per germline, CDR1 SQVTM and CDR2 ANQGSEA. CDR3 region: CSVGPGQGVSEAFF. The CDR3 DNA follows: TGCAGCGTTGGCCCGGGGCAGGGGGTTTCTGAAGCTTTCTTT.

CDR3 amino acids: CATSRGDFFTGYEQYF. CDR3 coding DNA: TGTGCCACCAGCAGGGGGGACTTTTTTACGGGATACGAGCAGTACTTC. The chain carries TRBV15 and TRBJ2-7, with TRBD2 as a possible D gene (6 bases). Germline loops: CDR1 LNHNV, CDR2 YYDKDF (reference sequence). Trimming left V 3 bases short and J 4 bases short, with 19 bases between. The CDR3 runs to 16 residues.

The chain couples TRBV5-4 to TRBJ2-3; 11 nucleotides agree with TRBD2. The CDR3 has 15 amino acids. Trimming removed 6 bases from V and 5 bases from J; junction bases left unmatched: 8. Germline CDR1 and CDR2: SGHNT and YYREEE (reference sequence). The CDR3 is CASTSSGGIVDTQYF. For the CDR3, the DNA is TGTGCCAGCACCTCTAGCGGGGGGATTGTAGATACGCAGTATTTT.

CDR3 sequence reads: CASSGGTGVYEQYF. For the CDR3, the DNA is TGTGCCAGCAGTGGGGGGACAGGGGTCTACGAGCAGTACTTC. V and J are TRBV2 and TRBJ2-7; TRBD1 matches 10 bases. The CDR3 sequence is 14 residues long. V lost 4 bases to trimming and J lost 3 bases; unmatched junction nucleotides: 3. The V gene's germline CDR1 is SNHLY and CDR2 FYNNEI.

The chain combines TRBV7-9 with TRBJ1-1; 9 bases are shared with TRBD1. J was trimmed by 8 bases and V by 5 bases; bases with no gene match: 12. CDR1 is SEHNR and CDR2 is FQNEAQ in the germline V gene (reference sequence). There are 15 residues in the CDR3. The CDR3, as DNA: TGTGCCAGCAGCCAAATCGGGGGACAGGGTCAGGAAGCTTTCTTT. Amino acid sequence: CASSQIGGQGQEAFF. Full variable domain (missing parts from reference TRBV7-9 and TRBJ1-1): DTGVSQNPRHKITKRGQNVTFRCDPISEHNRLYWYRQTLGQGPEFLTYFQNEAQLEKSRLLSDRFSAERPKGSFSTLEIQRTEQGDSAMYLCASSQIGGQGQEAFFGQGTRLTVV.

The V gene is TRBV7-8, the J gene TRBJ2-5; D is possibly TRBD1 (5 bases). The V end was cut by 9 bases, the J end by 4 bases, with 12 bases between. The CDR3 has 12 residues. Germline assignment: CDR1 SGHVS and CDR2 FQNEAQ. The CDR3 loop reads CASAKGRETQYF. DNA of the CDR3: TGTGCCAGTGCAAAGGGGCGAGAGACCCAGTACTTC.

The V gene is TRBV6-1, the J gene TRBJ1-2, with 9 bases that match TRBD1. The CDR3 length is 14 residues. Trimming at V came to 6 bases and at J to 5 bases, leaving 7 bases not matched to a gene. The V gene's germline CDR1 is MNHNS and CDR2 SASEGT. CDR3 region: CASSRDRVPYGYTF. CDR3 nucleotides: TGTGCCAGCAGCCGGGACAGGGTGCCATATGGCTACACCTTC.

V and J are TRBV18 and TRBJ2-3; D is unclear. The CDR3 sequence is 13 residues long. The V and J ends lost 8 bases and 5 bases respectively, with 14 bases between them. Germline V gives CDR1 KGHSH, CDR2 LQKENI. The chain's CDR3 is CASLATFLDTQYF. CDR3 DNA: TGTGCCAGCCTCGCGACTTTTCTAGATACGCAGTATTTT.